Given below is one TCR beta chain in context. What it recognizes is unknown. The data are from a study of T cells expressing NK-cell markers. This CDR3 region has 14 residues. CDR1 SNHLY and CDR2 FYNNEI come from the germline V gene. Findings and caveats of the study: Each of 6 or 7 donors carried dominant NKG2C+ clonotypes accounting for about 1.0-7.5% of CD8+ T cells.

No DNA is given; TCRdb re-called the 5' RACE reads and lists each CDR3 protein once. The ten most abundant clones cover 1.4% of a sample with some 460,000 distinct CDR3 sequences. The sequence was collected from a woman aged 45-60 years in good health. The chain has TRBV2 and TRBJ2-5. Sequenced input: blood T cells: a sorted CD56 or NKG2C T cell subset, CD4+ or CD8+ T cells, or bulk PBMC T cells (not recorded which). This CDR3 is CASSVPSRRETQYF.